The rows below give T cell receptor beta chains drawn from one sample of a study of T cell responses to AZD1222 COVID-19 vaccine. Profiling relied on immunoSEQ multiplex PCR, and the TCRdb table lists in-frame clones only, not all of them. The sample lists 100,000 to 150,000 clones, 90% occurring once. The material was peripheral blood, obtained on day 0 of AZD1222 vaccination. These receptors were collected from an adult in good health. Each CDR3 is given with its conserved first and last residue.

V gene	J gene	CDR3 protein
TRBV12-3/TRBV12-4	TRBJ2-7	CASSGGYEQYF
TRBV18	TRBJ1-4	CASSPEKGNEKLFF
TRBV20-1	TRBJ1-6	CSASVGPSPLHF
TRBV6-5	TRBJ2-7	CASSYSIGGDSYEQYF
TRBV30	TRBJ2-7	CAWSVSGYEQYF
TRBV9	TRBJ1-2	CASSPLWDGNYGYTF
TRBV11-2	TRBJ1-6	CASSRPSGPRNSPLHF
TRBV19	TRBJ1-5	CASSTTRQGDNQPQHF
TRBV6-5	TRBJ1-4	CASRPASTNEKLFF
TRBV6-5	TRBJ2-6	CASRELSGANVLTF
TRBV29-1	TRBJ2-2	CSVGQLSNTGELFF
TRBV4-1	TRBJ2-7	CASSQDRGVGDRGNEQYF
TRBV15	TRBJ2-5	CATSLGGPQYF
TRBV6-5	TRBJ2-7	CASRGQGVGEQYF
TRBV9	TRBJ2-3	CASSVASTDTQYF
TRBV14	TRBJ1-1	CASSQAWLQKAFF
TRBV5-5	TRBJ1-4	CASSSQTGKREEKLFF
TRBV5-4	TRBJ2-7	CASSRTGGFHEQYF
TRBV5-1	TRBJ2-1	CASSSGQLNYNEQFF
TRBV28	TRBJ1-6	CASSLRVGNSPLHF
TRBV28	TRBJ1-4	CASRGRGANEKLFF
TRBV5-5	TRBJ2-3	CASSLLSYRTDTQYF
TRBV5-5	TRBJ2-1	CASSQYNEQFF
TRBV7-8	TRBJ2-1	CASSLGPSGSRDEQFF
TRBV28	TRBJ1-1	CASSRTGLNTEAFF
TRBV2	TRBJ2-2	CASNLAGNTGELFF
TRBV10-2	TRBJ1-1	CASSVGTELDTEAFF
TRBV3-1/TRBV3-2	TRBJ1-1	CASSRSRGWENTEAFF
TRBV13	TRBJ2-7	CASSFSSSGNYEQYF
TRBV28	TRBJ1-1	CASTLDRGFAEAFF
TRBV7-9	TRBJ2-7	CASSLDSQVSSYEQYF
TRBV6-5	TRBJ2-1	CASSLTGTSGRKFF
TRBV19	TRBJ1-5	CASSGNQGGQPQHF
TRBV4-1	TRBJ2-2	CASSPLLAGGPNTGELFF
TRBV28	TRBJ1-4	CASSLAGEEEKLFF
TRBV5-1	TRBJ2-5	CASSREYQETQYF
TRBV11-2	TRBJ1-3	CASSPSGDRVSGNTIYF
TRBV18	TRBJ2-7	CASSLNRGSYEQYF